This T cell receptor (beta chain) was sequenced during a study of CXCR3-negative and CXCR3-positive naive CD8 T cells. Germline V CDR1 and CDR2: MGHRA, YSYEKL. There are 18 residues in the CDR3. The TRB libraries of cDNA were built by UMI-labeled 5' RACE. After re-calling the 5' RACE reads, TCRdb lists one entry per CDR3 protein, DNA absent. Seen in this sample are about 130,000 distinct CDR3 sequences; the ten most common clones hold 0.25% to 0.35%. The V gene is TRBV4-1, the J gene TRBJ2-1; TCRdb returns TRBD1, unconfirmable since there is no DNA. The receptor was isolated from a human donor in good health. Some clones in this sample may be carry-over from other donors' samples. The source material was naive CXCR3- CD8+ T cells from blood. The subset here: CD45RO-CCR7+CD27+CD95- naive CD8+ T cells lacking CXCR3 (TNR3-). CDR3: CASSQVFRDFESYNEQFF.